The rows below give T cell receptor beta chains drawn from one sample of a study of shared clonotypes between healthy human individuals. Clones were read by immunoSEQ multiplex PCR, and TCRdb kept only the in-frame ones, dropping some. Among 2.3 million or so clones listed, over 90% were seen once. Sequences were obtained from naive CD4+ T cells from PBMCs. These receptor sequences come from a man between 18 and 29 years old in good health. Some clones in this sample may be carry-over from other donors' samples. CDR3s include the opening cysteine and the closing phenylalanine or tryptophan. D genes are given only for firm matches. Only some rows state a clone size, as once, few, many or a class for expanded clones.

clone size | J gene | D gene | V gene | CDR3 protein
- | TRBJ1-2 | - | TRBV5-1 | CASSFGSNYGYTF
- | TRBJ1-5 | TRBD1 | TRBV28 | CASRNRGGGNQPQHF
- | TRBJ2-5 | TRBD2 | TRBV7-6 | CASSFRMPTSADQETQYF
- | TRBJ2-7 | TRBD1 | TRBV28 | CASSLRPGQGPVEQYF
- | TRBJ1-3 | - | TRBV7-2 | CASSLVSRLDTIYF
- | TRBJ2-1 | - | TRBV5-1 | CASQVQANEQFF
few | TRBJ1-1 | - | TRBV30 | CASQGNTEAFF
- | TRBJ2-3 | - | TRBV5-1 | CASSLSQGSDTQYF
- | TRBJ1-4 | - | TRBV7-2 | CASSLGAAGGAEKLFF
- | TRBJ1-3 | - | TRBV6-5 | CASKRGGSTGNTIYF
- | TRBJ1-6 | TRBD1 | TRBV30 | CAWSTGQGIYNSPLHF
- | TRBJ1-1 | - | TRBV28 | CASSLWAGLNTEAFF
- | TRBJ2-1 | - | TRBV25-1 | CAAGSYNEQFF
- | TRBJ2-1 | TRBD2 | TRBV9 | CASSVLPGGNEQFF
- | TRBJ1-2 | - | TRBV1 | CTSSCQAHGYTF
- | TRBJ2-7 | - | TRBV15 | CATSSGRTYEQYF
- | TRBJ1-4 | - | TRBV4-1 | CASRNYFRQEDNEKLFF
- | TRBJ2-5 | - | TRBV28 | CASSWDRRQETQYF
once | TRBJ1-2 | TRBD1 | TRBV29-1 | CSVAGTGAHGYTF
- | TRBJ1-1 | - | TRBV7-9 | CASSPIGGGRDVEAFF
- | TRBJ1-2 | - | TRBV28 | CASGNLQDGYTF
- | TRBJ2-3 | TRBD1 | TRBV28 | CASRGTASTDTQYF
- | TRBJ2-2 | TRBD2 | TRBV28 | CASSMTGTSVGTELFF
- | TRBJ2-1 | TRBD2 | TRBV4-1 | CASSQATSGQYNEQFF
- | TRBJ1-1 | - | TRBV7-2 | CASSFGGGVEAFF
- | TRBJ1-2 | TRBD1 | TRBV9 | CASSPQWDRNYGYTF
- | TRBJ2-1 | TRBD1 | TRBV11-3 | CASSLVSGQNNEQFF
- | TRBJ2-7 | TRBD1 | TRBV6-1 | CASSAGTGSYEQYF
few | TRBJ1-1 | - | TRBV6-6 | CASSLQIEAFF
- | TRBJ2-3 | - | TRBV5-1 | CASSPFVDAQDTQYF
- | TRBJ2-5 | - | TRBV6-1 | CASSAQGETQYF
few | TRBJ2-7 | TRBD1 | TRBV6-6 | CASSQRDSYEQYF
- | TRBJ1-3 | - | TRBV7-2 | CASSPGTGGNTIYF